This passage covers 24 T cell receptor beta chains from one sample sequenced in a study of HIV-infected patients and healthy controls. A single record per CDR3 protein comes from TCRdb applying MiXCR to the 5' RACE reads. This sample has 70,000 or so distinct CDR3 sequences, with about a sixth found just once. Sequencing used CD4+ T cells from blood. These receptors were obtained from a human donor in good health.

This clonotype was recorded many times. The chain links TRBV12-3 or TRBV12-4 to TRBJ2-1; the D is unclear. V shed 2 bases and J shed 6 bases, with 5 bases lying between them. The CDR3 is 12 amino acids. For the CDR3, the DNA is TGTGCCAGCAGTTTAATGGGCAATGAGCAGTTCTTC. It specifies CASSLMGNEQFF.

This clonotype was detected only a few times. The V gene is TRBV14, the J gene TRBJ2-1, with D possibly called TRBD1 or TRBD2 (5 bases each). Per germline, CDR1 SGHDN and CDR2 FVKESK. The V end lost 3 bases, the J end lost 0 bases, and 12 bases lay between the germline ends. CDR3 length: 16 amino acids. The CDR3 region is CASSQGWGSSYNEQFF. In DNA form, the CDR3 reads TGTGCCAGCAGCCAGGGTTGGGGGAGCTCCTACAATGAGCAGTTCTTC.

The chain has TRBV11-2 and TRBJ1-1; no firm D call. Germline CDR1 is SGHAT and CDR2 is FQNNGV. CDR3 length equals 14 residues. Trimming shortened V by 0 bases and J by 1 base, and 6 bases separated the two germline ends. In DNA, the CDR3 is TGTGCCAGCAGCTTAGAGAATAGGAACACTGAAGCTTTCTTT. Translated, it gives CASSLENRNTEAFF.

A remark on this clonotype: A much larger clone differs from this one at a single base, so this may be a read error. The chain recombines TRBV24-1 with TRBJ2-5; 8 nucleotides line up with TRBD1. Germline V CDR1 and CDR2: KGHDR, SFDVKD. The CDR3 spans 15 residues. Losses at the gene ends were 4 bases for V and 3 bases for J; bases not matched to a gene: 6. The CDR3 protein is CATSESATGEETQYF. The CDR3 nucleotides are TGTGCCACCAGTGAGTCCGCGACAGGGGAAGAGACCCAGTACTTC.

In this sample, this clonotype turned up a few times. J is TRBJ2-4 and V is TRBV11-2, with D hard to call. Trimming left V 5 bases short and J 7 bases short, with 18 bases between. Germline V gives CDR1 SGHAT, CDR2 FQNNGV. The CDR3 sequence is 15 residues long. The CDR3 reads CASSPVGFSANIQYF. CDR3 DNA: TGTGCCAGCAGCCCCGTGGGCTTTTCGGCGAACATTCAGTACTTC.

The chain joins TRBV7-2 to TRBJ1-1; D is unresolved. Germline-derived CDR1 and CDR2 are SGHTA and FQGNSA. V was cut by 3 bases and J by 4 bases, with 9 bases left in between. The CDR3 is 13 residues long. DNA for the CDR3: TGTGCCAGCAGCTTTTATCTGGCCACTGAAGCTTTCTTT. As protein: CASSFYLATEAFF.

This clonotype was recorded at least ten times. V gene TRBV20-1 combines with J gene TRBJ2-7; D possibly matches TRBD1 or TRBD2 (7 bases each). Germline lookup yields CDR1 DFQATT and CDR2 SNEGSKA (reference sequence). V was shortened by 1 base and J by 4 bases, with 23 bases between the two germline ends. There are 17 residues in the CDR3. CDR3 DNA: TGCAGTGCTAGAGGAGCGAGCAGGGGGGGCGGGTCTTACGAGCAGTACTTC. Protein: CSARGASRGGGSYEQYF.

Turning to this clonotype: At one end, the junction sequence differs from germline, possibly due to a read error. The chain uses TRBV20-1 and TRBJ2-7, with D possibly being TRBD1 or TRBD2 (8 bases each). The length of the CDR3 is 15 residues. CDR1 and CDR2 (germline): DFQATT, SNEGSKA (reference sequence). The CDR3 DNA follows: TGCAGTGCTAGAGAGCGGGGGGCTCCAGGGGGCGAGCGGTACTTC. Translating gives CSARERGAPGGERYF.

The genes are TRBV7-9 and TRBJ2-7, with 10 bases fitting TRBD1. This CDR3 contains 15 residues. CDR1 SEHNR and CDR2 FQNEAQ come from the germline V gene (reference sequence). The V segment lost 5 bases and the J segment 2 bases; nucleotides outside the gene matches: 6. The CDR3 spells CASSPGTGVAYEQYF. CDR3 bases: TGTGCCAGCAGCCCCGGGACAGGGGTCGCCTACGAGCAGTACTTC.

The chain links TRBV28 to TRBJ2-1; 11 bases match TRBD2. The V gene's germline CDR1 is MDHEN and CDR2 SYDVKM. The junction had 22 bases not matched to a gene; V was cut back by 7 bases and J by 8 bases. CDR3 length: 19 amino acids. The CDR3 region has the DNA TGTGCCAGCACCCCTCTGATAGCGGGAGGGCCCCGGGGTAGCCATGAGCAGTTCTTC. This sequence encodes CASTPLIAGGPRGSHEQFF.

This clonotype was seen ten or more times. The rearrangement joins TRBV4-3 to TRBJ1-1; D is unclear. Germline V gene sequence: CDR1 LGHNA, CDR2 YSLEER. CDR3 length equals 17 residues. The germline V and J ends were trimmed by 0 bases and 2 bases, with 16 bases remaining between them. The CDR3 bases are TGCGCCAGCAGCCAAGACGGCGGGTTCGGAAGAAACACTGAAGCTTTCTTT. It yields the protein CASSQDGGFGRNTEAFF.

This sequence joins TRBV5-6 and TRBJ1-1; D perhaps matches TRBD1 (5 bases). The V gene's germline CDR1 is SGHDT and CDR2 YYEEEE. The CDR3 runs to 14 residues. Trimming shortened V by 4 bases and J by 7 bases, and 17 bases separated the two germline ends. CDR3 amino acids: CASSPDLGTVEAFF. The DNA for the CDR3 is TGTGCCAGCAGCCCGGACCTTGGGACGGTTGAAGCTTTCTTT.

This clonotype was found many times. This chain links TRBV7-9 with TRBJ2-3, with 14 bases lining up with TRBD2. The CDR3 covers 15 residues. Per germline, CDR1 SEHNR and CDR2 FQNEAQ (reference sequence). J gave up 6 bases and V 11 bases, and 10 bases lay outside the gene matches. DNA of the CDR3: TGTGCCGCTACCGCAGGGACTAGCGGGAGCGATACGCAGTATTTT. Protein product: CAATAGTSGSDTQYF. The entire variable domain, with the rest obtained from reference TRBV7-9 and TRBJ2-3, is as follows: DTGVSQNPRHKITKRGQNVTFRCDPISEHNRLYWYRQTLGQGPEFLTYFQNEAQLEKSRLLSDRFSAERPKGSFSTLEIQRTEQGDSAMYLCAATAGTSGSDTQYFGPGTRLTVL.

The chain is built from TRBV18 and TRBJ1-1; 11 bases agree with TRBD1. Germline V CDR1 and CDR2: KGHSH, LQKENI. Unmatched junction bases numbered 16, after V lost 4 bases and J lost 0 bases. The CDR3 sequence is 20 residues long. The chain's CDR3 is CASSQSHGTGGPIMNTEAFF. CDR3 DNA sequence: TGTGCCAGCTCACAATCACACGGGACAGGGGGACCGATCATGAACACTGAAGCTTTCTTT. The full variable domain, in which reference TRBV18 and TRBJ1-1 provide the parts outside the CDR3, is NAGVMQNPRHLVRRRGQEARLRCSPMKGHSHVYWYRQLPEEGLKFMVYLQKENIIDESGMPKERFSAEFPKEGPSILRIQQVVRGDSAAYFCASSQSHGTGGPIMNTEAFFGQGTRLTVV.

The chain carries TRBV20-1 and TRBJ2-1; 7 positions agree with TRBD1. Trimming at V came to 6 bases and at J to 5 bases, leaving 10 bases not matched to a gene. CDR1 and CDR2 (germline): DFQATT, SNEGSKA (reference sequence). This CDR3 spans 14 amino acids. The CDR3 loop is CSALDRVTHNEQFF. CDR3 nucleotides: TGCAGTGCCCTCGACAGGGTGACGCACAATGAGCAGTTCTTC.

The V call is TRBV30, the J call TRBJ1-1, with a weak D call TRBD1 (5 bases). Germline CDR1 and CDR2: GTSNPN and SVGIG (reference sequence). Between the trimmed V and J ends, which lost 3 bases and 3 bases, there was a span of 17 bases. There are 15 residues in the CDR3. For the CDR3, the DNA is TGTGCCTGGAGCCGAACGGGACCGCGGTACACTGAAGCTTTCTTT. Protein sequence: CAWSRTGPRYTEAFF.

There are a few counts of this clonotype. This sequence joins TRBV10-3 and TRBJ1-1, with 7 bases that match TRBD1. This CDR3 has 14 amino acids. Germline V lookup: CDR1 ENHRY, CDR2 SYGVKD. V lost 4 bases to trimming and J lost 0 bases; unmatched junction nucleotides: 2. CDR3 amino acids: CAISGDRLNTEAFF. The CDR3 bases are TGTGCCATCAGTGGGGACAGACTGAACACTGAAGCTTTCTTT.

J is TRBJ1-1 and V is TRBV7-9, with D unclear. The CDR3 covers 16 residues. Germline V CDR1 and CDR2: SEHNR, FQNEAQ (reference sequence). The V and J ends lost 0 bases and 4 bases respectively, with 15 bases between them. CDR3 region: CASSLAWKGRSTEAFF. CDR3 DNA: TGTGCCAGCAGCTTAGCGTGGAAGGGTAGGTCCACTGAAGCTTTCTTT.

V and J are TRBV6-5 and TRBJ1-5; TRBD1 is a possible D gene (6 bases). Trimming removed 4 bases at V and 6 bases at J, with 13 bases between. This CDR3 has 14 residues. Germline-derived CDR1 and CDR2 are MNHEY and SVGAGI. The CDR3 region is CASSSGGHRQPQHF. For the CDR3, the DNA is TGTGCCAGCAGTTCCGGGGGGCATCGTCAGCCCCAGCATTTT.

This clonotype was seen just once. The genes are TRBV15 and TRBJ1-5, with a weak D call TRBD1 (5 bases). Between the trimmed V and J ends, which lost 5 bases and 6 bases, there was a span of 14 bases. In germline, CDR1 is LNHNV, CDR2 YYDKDF (reference sequence). CDR3 length: 14 amino acids. The CDR3 loop is CATSLESGGQPQHF. The CDR3 DNA is TGTGCCACCAGCTTAGAGTCGGGGGGTCAGCCCCAGCATTTT.

This clonotype was counted between two and nine times. This chain uses TRBV7-2 with TRBJ1-4, with 8 bases identical to TRBD1. CDR1 and CDR2 from the germline V gene are SGHTA and FQGNSA. Trimming took 3 bases from V and 10 from J; bases not matched to a gene: 13. The CDR3 is 16 residues long. CDR3 nucleotides: TGTGCCAGCAGCTTGAATCCGGACAGGGTGAGCGCAAAACTGTTTTTT. Protein: CASSLNPDRVSAKLFF.

The chain couples TRBV10-2 to TRBJ2-1; D is perhaps TRBD2 (5 bases). V was cut by 6 bases and J by 8 bases, with 14 bases left in between. The CDR3 is 13 residues long. Germline V lookup: CDR1 WSHSY, CDR2 SAAADI. CDR3 residues: CASRATRDYEQFF. In DNA form, the CDR3 reads TGCGCCAGCAGGGCTACTAGGGATTATGAGCAGTTCTTC.

This clonotype was seen more than once but under ten times. The gene calls are TRBV6-2 or TRBV6-3 and TRBJ2-1, with unresolved D. CDR1 MNHEY and CDR2 SVGEGT come from the germline V gene. V gave up 10 bases and J gave up 0 bases, with 4 bases separating them. CDR3 length: 11 residues. CDR3 DNA sequence: TGTGCCACCCCCTCCTACAATGAGCAGTTCTTC. Its translation is CATPSYNEQFF.

The chain employs TRBV12-3 or TRBV12-4 and TRBJ2-7, with 7 bases lining up with TRBD1. V gave up 7 bases and J gave up 1 base; unmatched junction bases: 10. This CDR3 has 15 amino acids. CDR3 region: CASKPAGGSSYEQYF. The CDR3, as DNA: TGTGCCAGCAAGCCCGCAGGGGGAAGTTCCTACGAGCAGTACTTC.